A single T cell receptor beta chain is shown here with its context. The J segment lost 1 base and the V segment lost 4 bases, leaving 4 bases of the junction unmatched. The CDR3 runs to 16 residues. Germline assignment: CDR1 ENHRY and CDR2 SYGVKD. The data are from a study of technical replicates of blood from several donors. The repertoire was sequenced with immunoSEQ multiplex PCR; TCRdb's copy has only in-frame clones and lacks some. The table includes tens of thousands of clones, around 91% detected once. The J gene is TRBJ1-6, the V gene TRBV10-3; TRBD1 matches 7 bases. The sample was PBMCs. This receptor was taken from a human donor in good health. Some clones in this sample may be carry-over from other donors' samples. The chain's CDR3 is CAISGVGQSYNSPLHF. CDR3 DNA: TGTGCCATCAGTGGGGTGGGACAGTCCTATAATTCACCCCTCCACTTT.